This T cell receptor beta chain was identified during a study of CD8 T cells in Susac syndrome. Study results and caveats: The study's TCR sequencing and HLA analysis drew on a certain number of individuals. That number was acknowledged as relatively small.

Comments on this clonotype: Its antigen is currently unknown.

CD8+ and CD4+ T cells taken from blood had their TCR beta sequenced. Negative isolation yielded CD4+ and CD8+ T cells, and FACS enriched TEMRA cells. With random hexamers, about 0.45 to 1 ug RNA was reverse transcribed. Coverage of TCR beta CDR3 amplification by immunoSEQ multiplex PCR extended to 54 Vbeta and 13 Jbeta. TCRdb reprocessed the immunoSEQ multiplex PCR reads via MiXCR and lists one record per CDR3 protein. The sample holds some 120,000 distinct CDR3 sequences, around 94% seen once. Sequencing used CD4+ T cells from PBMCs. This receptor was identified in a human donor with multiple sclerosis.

The CDR3 DNA reads TGTGCCAGCTCACCAATGAAGACACACGCGAACACCGGGGAGCTGTTTTTT. It encodes CASSPMKTHANTGELFF. The chain carries TRBV18 and TRBJ2-2; D remains unclear. Germline V gene data show CDR1 as KGHSH and CDR2 as LQKENI. CDR3 length: 17 residues. V shed 2 bases and J shed 0 bases, with 13 bases lying between them.